Given below is one TCR beta chain in context. Its antigen is still unknown. No quality values exist for individual bases; no much larger clone is one base distant. Collaborating institutions collected whole blood in K2EDTA tubes following their own protocols. Collaborator samples were shipped for TCRbeta analysis as frozen whole blood, isolated PBMCs, or DNA extracted from either sample type. The data originate from a study of blood T cell repertoires in COVID-19 (dated by TCRdb to about 2020). Regarding the study in general: Collaborator samples came from the United States, Italy and Spain and covered acute and convalescent phases of COVID-19. The prospective study material was composed of cDNA or gDNA derived from T cells, B-cell-depleted T cells, or PBMCs. Subjects who had been exposed to COVID-19, were actively infected with it, or had recovered from it provided the deeply sampled blood TCRbeta repertoires that made up the dataset. The repertoires were made available in a free public database intended to serve as a resource for research on the immune response to SARS-CoV-2. The samples were drawn from the first 160 participants of the ongoing ImmuneRACE study and from 950 to 1,500 subjects provided by 6 global collaborators. The sample metadata nearly always contained a de-identified subject ID, COVID-19 status, age in years and sex. HLA class I and class II types, where available, came from metadata supplied by the sample provider rather than from assay-based typing.

General conclusions and limits of the study: The quantity of clinical and demographic metadata differed by source and by participant and was supplied without curation.

TCRbeta CDR3 regions were amplified from genomic DNA using the immunoSEQ Assay, a bias-controlled multiplex PCR. The study's own analysis went as follows. The number of nucleated cells in each sample was estimated from the amplification of reference gene primers within the assay. To quantify the absolute abundance of each unique TCRbeta CDR3 rearrangement, sequence reads were collapsed and filtered. Productive Simpson clonality was computed per sample as the square root of Simpson's diversity index over productive rearrangements. The clones in this table, taken by TCRdb from immuneACCESS, are in-frame only. Not every clone is retained; where verified, under half of the shortfall comes from an unresolved V gene, and the cause of the rest is unknown. V, J and clone size reflect that table, while D and trimming were determined from the DNA. Within this sample are around 150,000 clones, with 90% of them counted one time only. The ten largest clones represent about 18% of the sample.

The sample taken for sequencing was peripheral blood. The clonotype originates from a man aged 60 to 69 with active or convalescent COVID-19.

The sequenced DNA is TGTGCCAGCAGCGGGACAGGGCGCACAGATACGCAGTATTTT. It translates as CASSGTGRTDTQYF. The chain links TRBV2 with TRBJ2-3; 9 of the junction bases match TRBD1. From V the trimming removes 6 bases and from J it removes 1 base, while the gene matches leave 2 bases of the junction unaccounted for. The CDR3 has 14 amino acids, counting the end cysteine and phenylalanine. The entry retains the CDR3 DNA only, 42 bases that are in frame from base 1. CDR1 SNHLY and CDR2 FYNNEI are derived from the germline V gene.